Listed below are T cell receptor beta chains from one sample, sequenced in a study of brain T cells in children with intractable seizures. Libraries were prepared by immunoSEQ multiplex PCR; TCRdb keeps only in-frame clonotypes and omits some of them. The data show hundreds of thousands of clones, with more than 85% seen just once and 4.5% to 7% held by the top ten. The sequences come from peripheral blood, collected 4 to 6 months after surgery. These receptors came from a boy younger than two with tuberous sclerosis and intractable seizures. CDR3s include the opening cysteine and the closing phenylalanine or tryptophan. Fields, in order: clone size, D gene, V gene, J gene, CDR3 DNA, CDR3 protein. D genes are given only for firm matches. Clone size appears in some rows only: once, few, many, or a class for an expanded clone.

clone_size: -
d_call: -
v_call: TRBV7-9
j_call: TRBJ2-7
cdr3_nt: TGTGCCAGCAGCTTAGCTTTGATCACCAGCTCCTACGAGCAGTACTTC
cdr3_aa: CASSLALITSSYEQYF

clone_size: -
d_call: -
v_call: TRBV19
j_call: TRBJ1-3
cdr3_nt: TGTGCCAGTAAATCCGGCCCCTCTGGAAACACCATATATTTT
cdr3_aa: CASKSGPSGNTIYF

clone_size: -
d_call: TRBD2
v_call: TRBV30
j_call: TRBJ2-1
cdr3_nt: TGTGCCTGGAGAGCGGGGGCCTACAATGAGCAGTTCTTC
cdr3_aa: CAWRAGAYNEQFF

clone_size: -
d_call: -
v_call: TRBV9
j_call: TRBJ2-5
cdr3_nt: TGTGCCAGCAGCGGTGTGGAGGGGCCAGAGACCCAGTACTTC
cdr3_aa: CASSGVEGPETQYF

clone_size: -
d_call: TRBD2
v_call: TRBV5-6
j_call: TRBJ2-1
cdr3_nt: TGTGCCAGCAGAGACGATTCTAGCGGGAATTACAATGAGCAGTTCTTC
cdr3_aa: CASRDDSSGNYNEQFF

clone_size: few
d_call: -
v_call: TRBV6-5
j_call: TRBJ1-1
cdr3_nt: TGTGCCAGCAGTTACTCGGAGAACACTGAAGCTTTCTTT
cdr3_aa: CASSYSENTEAFF

clone_size: once
d_call: -
v_call: TRBV4-1
j_call: TRBJ2-7
cdr3_nt: TGCGCCAGCAGCCAAGGGACAGAGGCCTACGAGCAGTACTTC
cdr3_aa: CASSQGTEAYEQYF

clone_size: -
d_call: TRBD1
v_call: TRBV11-2
j_call: TRBJ2-7
cdr3_nt: TGTGCCAGCAGCCCCAACAGGGGGGCCTACGAGCAGTACTTC
cdr3_aa: CASSPNRGAYEQYF

clone_size: -
d_call: -
v_call: TRBV30
j_call: TRBJ1-1
cdr3_nt: TGTGCCTGGAGCTACGCCGGGGGCACTGAAGCTTTCTTT
cdr3_aa: CAWSYAGGTEAFF

clone_size: -
d_call: TRBD2
v_call: TRBV4-1
j_call: TRBJ2-3
cdr3_nt: TGCGCCAGCAGCCAAGATCCGGGGGGGTTTACAGATACGCAGTATTTT
cdr3_aa: CASSQDPGGFTDTQYF

clone_size: -
d_call: -
v_call: TRBV5-1
j_call: TRBJ2-5
cdr3_nt: TGCGCCAGCAGCTTCGGACGAGGATACCAAGAGACCCAGTACTTC
cdr3_aa: CASSFGRGYQETQYF

clone_size: -
d_call: -
v_call: TRBV6-5
j_call: TRBJ2-7
cdr3_nt: TGTGCCAGCAGTCCAGGGTACCCCTACGAGCAGTACTTC
cdr3_aa: CASSPGYPYEQYF

clone_size: -
d_call: TRBD1
v_call: TRBV5-1
j_call: TRBJ1-1
cdr3_nt: TGCGCCAGCACCCGCCCGCCCCCACAGGGGGAGAGGAACACTGAAGCTTTCTTT
cdr3_aa: CASTRPPPQGERNTEAFF

clone_size: -
d_call: TRBD1
v_call: TRBV10-1
j_call: TRBJ1-4
cdr3_nt: TGCGCCAGCAGACTTATCCAGGGACAGGGAAGGGGGGATGAAAAACTGTTTTTT
cdr3_aa: CASRLIQGQGRGDEKLFF

clone_size: few
d_call: TRBD1
v_call: TRBV4-2
j_call: TRBJ2-2
cdr3_nt: TGTGCCAGCAGCCAAAGAGGACAGGGGACACCCGGGGAGCTGTTTTTT
cdr3_aa: CASSQRGQGTPGELFF

clone_size: -
d_call: TRBD1
v_call: TRBV11-2
j_call: TRBJ2-7
cdr3_nt: TGTGCCAGCAGGTTCGGGACAGGGGGTTACGAGCAGTACTTC
cdr3_aa: CASRFGTGGYEQYF

clone_size: -
d_call: TRBD1
v_call: TRBV25-1
j_call: TRBJ1-4
cdr3_nt: TGTGCCAGCAGTAGGGGGCGGCGACATTCTAATGAAAAACTGTTTTTT
cdr3_aa: CASSRGRRHSNEKLFF

clone_size: -
d_call: TRBD2
v_call: TRBV19
j_call: TRBJ2-1
cdr3_nt: TGTGCCAGTAGTATGAGCGCGGGAGGTTATAATGAGCAGTTCTTC
cdr3_aa: CASSMSAGGYNEQFF

clone_size: -
d_call: -
v_call: TRBV27
j_call: TRBJ1-1
cdr3_nt: TGTGCCAGCACCGACAGAGCCCTGCAAGCTTTCTTT
cdr3_aa: CASTDRALQAFF

clone_size: -
d_call: TRBD1
v_call: TRBV28
j_call: TRBJ1-5
cdr3_nt: TGTGCCAGCAGAGAGGGACTTACAGGGGTATCCAATCAGCCCCAGCATTTT
cdr3_aa: CASREGLTGVSNQPQHF

clone_size: -
d_call: -
v_call: TRBV9
j_call: TRBJ2-1
cdr3_nt: TGTGCCAGCAGCGTAGTGGCTAGCACCTACAATGAGCAGTTCTTC
cdr3_aa: CASSVVASTYNEQFF

clone_size: -
d_call: -
v_call: TRBV19
j_call: TRBJ1-4
cdr3_nt: TGTGCCAGTAGGGATTCGGGGCGAACTGAAAAACTGTTTTTT
cdr3_aa: CASRDSGRTEKLFF

clone_size: -
d_call: -
v_call: TRBV4-2
j_call: TRBJ2-7
cdr3_nt: TGTGCCAGCAGCCAGGCTAGCTCCTACGAGCAGTACTTC
cdr3_aa: CASSQASSYEQYF

clone_size: -
d_call: TRBD1
v_call: TRBV9
j_call: TRBJ2-7
cdr3_nt: TGTGCCAGCAGCTTCCGGGACAGGGTTCCCTACGAGCAGTACTTC
cdr3_aa: CASSFRDRVPYEQYF

clone_size: -
d_call: -
v_call: TRBV2
j_call: TRBJ2-1
cdr3_nt: TGTGCCAGCAGGGGGGAGCTGAATGAGCAGTTCTTC
cdr3_aa: CASRGELNEQFF

clone_size: -
d_call: -
v_call: TRBV2
j_call: TRBJ2-7
cdr3_nt: TGTGCCAGCAGTCGGTTTTCAGGGGAGCAGTACTTC
cdr3_aa: CASSRFSGEQYF

clone_size: -
d_call: TRBD2
v_call: TRBV2
j_call: TRBJ2-1
cdr3_nt: TGTGCCAGCAGTGACAGGGCGGGAGGGCCCTACAATGAGCAGTTCTTC
cdr3_aa: CASSDRAGGPYNEQFF

clone_size: -
d_call: -
v_call: TRBV6-1
j_call: TRBJ1-5
cdr3_nt: TGTGCCAGCAGTGAAGACGCCAGGGCTAATCAGCCCCAGCATTTT
cdr3_aa: CASSEDARANQPQHF

clone_size: -
d_call: TRBD1
v_call: TRBV5-4
j_call: TRBJ1-1
cdr3_nt: TGTGCCAGCAGCCAACCAGGGGGGAGGAACACTGAAGCTTTCTTT
cdr3_aa: CASSQPGGRNTEAFF

clone_size: -
d_call: -
v_call: TRBV5-1
j_call: TRBJ1-5
cdr3_nt: TGCGCCAGCAGCGCGCTCGGAGATCAGCCCCAGCATTTT
cdr3_aa: CASSALGDQPQHF

clone_size: -
d_call: -
v_call: TRBV18
j_call: TRBJ1-1
cdr3_nt: TGTGCCAGCTCACCATCTACAGATGAAGCTTTCTTT
cdr3_aa: CASSPSTDEAFF

clone_size: once
d_call: -
v_call: TRBV9
j_call: TRBJ2-2
cdr3_nt: TGTGCCAGCAGCGTACAAAACACCGGGGAGCTGTTTTTT
cdr3_aa: CASSVQNTGELFF

clone_size: once
d_call: TRBD2
v_call: TRBV10-3
j_call: TRBJ2-3
cdr3_nt: TGTGCCATCAGATCTAGCGGGGGGGCCGATACGCAGTATTTT
cdr3_aa: CAIRSSGGADTQYF

clone_size: -
d_call: -
v_call: TRBV5-4
j_call: TRBJ1-1
cdr3_nt: TGTGCCAGCAGCTTGGGACCGCGGAACACTGAAGCTTTCTTT
cdr3_aa: CASSLGPRNTEAFF

clone_size: -
d_call: -
v_call: TRBV2
j_call: TRBJ1-2
cdr3_nt: TGTGCCAGCAGTGAGGGCGGTTGGGCAGATTATGGCTACACCTTC
cdr3_aa: CASSEGGWADYGYTF

clone_size: -
d_call: -
v_call: TRBV7-2
j_call: TRBJ1-6
cdr3_nt: TGTGCCAGCACAAACTCCTATAATTCACCCCTCCACTTT
cdr3_aa: CASTNSYNSPLHF

clone_size: -
d_call: -
v_call: TRBV11-2
j_call: TRBJ1-1
cdr3_nt: TGTGCCAGCAGCCGAGTCGGGGGCACTGAAGCTTTCTTT
cdr3_aa: CASSRVGGTEAFF